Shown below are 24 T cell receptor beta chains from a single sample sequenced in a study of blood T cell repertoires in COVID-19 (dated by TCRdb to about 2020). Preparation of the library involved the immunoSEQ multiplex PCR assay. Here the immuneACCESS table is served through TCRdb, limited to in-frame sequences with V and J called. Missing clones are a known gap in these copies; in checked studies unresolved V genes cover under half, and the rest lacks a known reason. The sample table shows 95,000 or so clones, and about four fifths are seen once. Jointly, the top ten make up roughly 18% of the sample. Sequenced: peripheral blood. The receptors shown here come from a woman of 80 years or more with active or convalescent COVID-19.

This chain's CDR3 is CASSLTAGVYGYTF. CDR3 DNA: TGTGCCAGCAGCCTAACCGCCGGAGTCTATGGCTACACCTTC. The genes are TRBV6-5 and TRBJ1-2; D remains unclear. CDR3 size: 14 residues. V gave up 6 bases and J gave up 4 bases, with 15 bases separating them. The germline gives CDR1 MNHEY, CDR2 SVGAGI.

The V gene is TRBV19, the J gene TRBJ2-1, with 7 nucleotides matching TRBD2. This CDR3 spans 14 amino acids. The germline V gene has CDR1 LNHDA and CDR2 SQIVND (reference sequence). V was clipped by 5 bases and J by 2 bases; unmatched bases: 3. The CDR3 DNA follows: TGTGCCAGTAGTCCGGGACTAACCTACAATGAGCAGTTCTTC. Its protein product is CASSPGLTYNEQFF.

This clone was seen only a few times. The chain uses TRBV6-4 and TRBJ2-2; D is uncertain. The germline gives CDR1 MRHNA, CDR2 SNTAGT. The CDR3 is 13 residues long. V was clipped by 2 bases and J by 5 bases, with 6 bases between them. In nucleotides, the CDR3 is TGTGCCAGCAGTGACATACAGACCGGGGAGCTGTTTTTT. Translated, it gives CASSDIQTGELFF.

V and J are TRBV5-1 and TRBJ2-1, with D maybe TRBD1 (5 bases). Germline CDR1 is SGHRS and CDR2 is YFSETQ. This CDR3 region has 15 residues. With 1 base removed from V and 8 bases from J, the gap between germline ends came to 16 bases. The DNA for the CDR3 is TGCGCCAGCAGCTTGACGGCCGCTTGGGGCGATGAGCAGTTCTTC. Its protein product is CASSLTAAWGDEQFF.

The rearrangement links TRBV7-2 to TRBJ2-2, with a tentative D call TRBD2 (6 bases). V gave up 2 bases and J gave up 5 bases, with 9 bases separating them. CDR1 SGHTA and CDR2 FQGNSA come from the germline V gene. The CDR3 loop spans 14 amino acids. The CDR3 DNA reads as TGTGCCAGCAGCTTAAGTGCGGGAACCGGGGAGCTGTTTTTT. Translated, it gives CASSLSAGTGELFF.

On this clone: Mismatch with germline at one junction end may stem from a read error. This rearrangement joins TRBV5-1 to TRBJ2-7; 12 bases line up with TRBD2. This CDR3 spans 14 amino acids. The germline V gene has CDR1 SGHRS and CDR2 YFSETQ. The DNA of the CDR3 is TGTGCCAGCAGCCCAAGACTAGCGGGAGTCGAGCAGTACTTC. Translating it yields CASSPRLAGVEQYF.

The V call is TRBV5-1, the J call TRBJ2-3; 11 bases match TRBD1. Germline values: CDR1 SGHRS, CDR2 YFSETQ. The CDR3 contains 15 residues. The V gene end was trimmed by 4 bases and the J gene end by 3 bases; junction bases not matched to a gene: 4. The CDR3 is CASSMGTGGTDTQYF. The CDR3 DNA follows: TGCGCCAGCAGCATGGGGACAGGGGGGACAGATACGCAGTATTTT.

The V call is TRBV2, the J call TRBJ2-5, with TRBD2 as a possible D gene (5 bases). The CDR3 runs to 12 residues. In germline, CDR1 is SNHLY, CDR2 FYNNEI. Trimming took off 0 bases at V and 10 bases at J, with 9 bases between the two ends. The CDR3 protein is CASSEAYRDQYF. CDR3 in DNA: TGTGCCAGCAGTGAAGCTTATCGGGACCAGTACTTC.

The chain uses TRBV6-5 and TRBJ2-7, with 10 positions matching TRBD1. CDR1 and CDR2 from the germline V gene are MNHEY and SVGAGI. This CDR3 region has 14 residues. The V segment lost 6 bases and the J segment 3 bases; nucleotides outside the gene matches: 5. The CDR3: CASRPDRGIYEQYF. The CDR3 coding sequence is TGTGCCAGCAGACCGGACAGGGGGATCTACGAGCAGTACTTC.

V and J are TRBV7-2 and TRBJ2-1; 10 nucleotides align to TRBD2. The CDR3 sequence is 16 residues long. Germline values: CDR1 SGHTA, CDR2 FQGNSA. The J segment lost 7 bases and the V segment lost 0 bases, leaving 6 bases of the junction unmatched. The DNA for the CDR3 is TGTGCCAGCAGCTTAGCCGTCCTAGCGGGAGCGAATGAGCAGTTCTTC. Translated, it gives CASSLAVLAGANEQFF.

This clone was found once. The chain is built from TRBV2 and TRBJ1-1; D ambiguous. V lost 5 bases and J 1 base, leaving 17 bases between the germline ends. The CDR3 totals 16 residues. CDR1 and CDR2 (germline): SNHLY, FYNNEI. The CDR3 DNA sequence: TGTGCCAGCAGTCAAGGGCTCCCGACACGGAACACTGAAGCTTTCTTT. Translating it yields CASSQGLPTRNTEAFF.

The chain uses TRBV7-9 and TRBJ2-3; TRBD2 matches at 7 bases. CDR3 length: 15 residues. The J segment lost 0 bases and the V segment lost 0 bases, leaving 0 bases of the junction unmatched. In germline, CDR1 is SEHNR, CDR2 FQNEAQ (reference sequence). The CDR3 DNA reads TGTGCCAGCAGCTTAGCAGCGGGAAGCACAGATACGCAGTATTTT. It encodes CASSLAAGSTDTQYF.

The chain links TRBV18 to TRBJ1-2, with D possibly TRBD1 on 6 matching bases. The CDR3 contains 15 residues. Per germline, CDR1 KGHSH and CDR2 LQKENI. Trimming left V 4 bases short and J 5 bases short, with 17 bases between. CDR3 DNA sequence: TGTGCCAGCTCACTTTCGTCGGGGGGGCCGTATGGCTACACCTTC. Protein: CASSLSSGGPYGYTF.

CDR3 loop: CASRRTGSPRNEQFF. Here the CDR3 DNA reads TGTGCCAGCAGGAGGACAGGCTCTCCCAGGAATGAGCAGTTCTTC. The chain couples TRBV2 to TRBJ2-1, with 7 bases lining up with TRBD1. Germline V gene lookup returns CDR1 SNHLY and CDR2 FYNNEI. V was clipped by 6 bases and J by 7 bases; unmatched bases: 12. This CDR3 is 15 amino acids long.

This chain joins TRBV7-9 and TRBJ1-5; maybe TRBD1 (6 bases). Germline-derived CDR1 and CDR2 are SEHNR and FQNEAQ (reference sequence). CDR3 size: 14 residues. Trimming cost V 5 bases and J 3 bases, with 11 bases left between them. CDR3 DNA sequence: TGTGCCAGCAGCACGGACAGCGACAATCAGCCCCAGCATTTT. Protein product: CASSTDSDNQPQHF.

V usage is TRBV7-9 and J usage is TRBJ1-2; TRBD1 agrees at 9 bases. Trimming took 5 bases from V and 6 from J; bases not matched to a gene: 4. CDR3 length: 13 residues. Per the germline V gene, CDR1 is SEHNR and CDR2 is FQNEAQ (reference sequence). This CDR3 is CASSTGTGNGYTF. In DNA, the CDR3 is TGTGCCAGCAGCACCGGGACAGGGAATGGCTACACCTTC. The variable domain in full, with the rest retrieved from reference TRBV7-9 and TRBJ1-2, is DTGVSQNPRHKITKRGQNVTFRCDPISEHNRLYWYRQTLGQGPEFLTYFQNEAQLEKSRLLSDRFSAERPKGSFSTLEIQRTEQGDSAMYLCASSTGTGNGYTFGSGTRLTVV.

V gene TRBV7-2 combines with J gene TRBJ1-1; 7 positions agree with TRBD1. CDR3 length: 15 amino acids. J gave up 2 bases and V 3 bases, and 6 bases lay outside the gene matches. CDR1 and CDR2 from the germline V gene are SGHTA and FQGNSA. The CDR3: CASSLARGPNTEAFF. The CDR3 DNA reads TGTGCCAGCAGCTTGGCTAGGGGGCCAAACACTGAAGCTTTCTTT.

CDR3 sequence reads: CASSWSVGTSGSRGKKFF. CDR3 DNA sequence: TGCGCCAGCAGCTGGTCCGTTGGGACTAGCGGGAGTCGGGGGAAGAAGTTCTTC. The rearrangement links TRBV5-1 to TRBJ2-1, with TRBD2 matching over 14 bases. Germline loops: CDR1 SGHRS, CDR2 YFSETQ. The CDR3 is 18 residues long. V lost 3 bases, J lost 14 bases, and 19 bases stayed unmatched.

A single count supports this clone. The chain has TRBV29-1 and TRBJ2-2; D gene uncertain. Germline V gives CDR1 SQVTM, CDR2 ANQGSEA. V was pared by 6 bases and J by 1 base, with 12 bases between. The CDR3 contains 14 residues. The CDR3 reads CSVNPGLNTGELFF. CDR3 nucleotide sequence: TGCAGCGTGAATCCAGGATTGAACACCGGGGAGCTGTTTTTT.

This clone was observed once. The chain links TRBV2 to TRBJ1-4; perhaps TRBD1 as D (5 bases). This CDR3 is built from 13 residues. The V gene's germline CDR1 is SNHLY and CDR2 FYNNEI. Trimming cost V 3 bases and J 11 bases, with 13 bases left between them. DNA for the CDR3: TGTGCCAGCAGTGAGAGGGGAGGAGAGAAACTGTTTTTT. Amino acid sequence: CASSERGGEKLFF.

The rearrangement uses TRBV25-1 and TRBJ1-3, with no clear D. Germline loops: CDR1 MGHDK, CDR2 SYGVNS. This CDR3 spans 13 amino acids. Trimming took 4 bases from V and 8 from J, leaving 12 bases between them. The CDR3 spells CASSAPGGDTIYF. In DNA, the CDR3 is TGTGCCAGCAGTGCCCCGGGCGGGGACACCATATATTTT. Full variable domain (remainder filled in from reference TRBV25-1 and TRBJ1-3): EADIYQTPRYLVIGTGKKITLECSQTMGHDKMYWYQQDPGMELHLIHYSYGVNSTEKGDLSSESTVSRIRTEHFPLTLESARPSHTSQYLCASSAPGGDTIYFGEGSWLTVV.

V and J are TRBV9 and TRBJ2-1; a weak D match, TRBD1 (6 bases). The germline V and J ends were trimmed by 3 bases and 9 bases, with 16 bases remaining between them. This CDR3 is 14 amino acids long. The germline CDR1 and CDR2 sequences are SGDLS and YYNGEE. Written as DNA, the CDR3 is TGTGCCAGCAGCGGTCGGGACATCGGCTCTGAGCAGTTCTTC. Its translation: CASSGRDIGSEQFF.

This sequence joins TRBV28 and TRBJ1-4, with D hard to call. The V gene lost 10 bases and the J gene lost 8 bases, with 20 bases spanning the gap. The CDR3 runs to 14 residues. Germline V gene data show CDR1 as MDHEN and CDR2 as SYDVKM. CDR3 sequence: CAIGKGFREEKLFF. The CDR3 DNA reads TGTGCCATCGGGAAGGGCTTTAGGGAAGAAAAACTGTTTTTT.

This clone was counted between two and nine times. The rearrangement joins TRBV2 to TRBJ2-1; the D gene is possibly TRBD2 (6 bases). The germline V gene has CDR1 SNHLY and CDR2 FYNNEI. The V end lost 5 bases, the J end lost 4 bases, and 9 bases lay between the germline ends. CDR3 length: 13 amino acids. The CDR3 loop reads CASSLAKYNEQFF. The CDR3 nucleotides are TGTGCCAGCAGTCTAGCGAAATACAATGAGCAGTTCTTC. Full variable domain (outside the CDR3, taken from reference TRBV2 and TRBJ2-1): EPEVTQTPSHQVTQMGQEVILRCVPISNHLYFYWYRQILGQKVEFLVSFYNNEISEKSEIFDDQFSVERPDGSNFTLKIRSTKLEDSAMYFCASSLAKYNEQFFGPGTRLTVL.